This T cell receptor (beta chain) was sequenced in a study of T-cell memory formation after mild COVID-19. As for the study in general: Clustering of TCRs was largely donor specific.

TCRalpha and TCRbeta libraries used 5'RACE with constant-segment primers and UMIs. From the 5' RACE reads, TCRdb called clonotypes with MiXCR, one entry per CDR3 protein. The repertoire holds under 650,000 distinct CDR3 sequences, with around 17% as singletons. The ends were cut back, 8 bases at V and 0 bases at J, with 19 bases in the middle. Per germline, CDR1 SGHVS and CDR2 FQNEAQ. The CDR3 spans 16 residues. Study results and limitations: Later expanders leaned CD4+, whereas day 15 to 85 contracting clones were balanced CD4/CD8.

Regarding this clonotype: Its target is unknown.

The clonotype originates from an adult woman who had mild COVID-19 (a few samples of this study predate the infection). Cell type and time point are not known. The sequenced sample was PBMCs or a T cell subset sorted from them (not recorded which). The J gene is TRBJ1-2, the V gene TRBV7-8; D ambiguous. CDR3 region: CASSELGSQANYGYTF. The CDR3 coding sequence is TGTGCCAGCTCCGAACTGGGGTCCCAAGCTAACTATGGCTACACCTTC.